This T cell receptor (beta chain) came from a study of blood T cells in healthy people across ages. A sample-barcoded 5' primer and a J-beta primer mix were used in a second PCR of roughly 6 to 11 cycles. With 12 random nucleotides, a template-switch adaptor tagged each individual cDNA molecule. The study obtained at least 3 million CDR3-containing paired-end reads from every sample. One entry per CDR3 protein results from TCRdb running MiXCR on the 5' RACE reads. The sample has 1.8 million or so distinct CDR3 sequences, 35% to 50% seen once. This CDR3 has 14 amino acids. The V gene end was trimmed by 4 bases and the J gene end by 3 bases; junction bases not matched to a gene: 8. Per the germline V gene, CDR1 is SQVTM and CDR2 is ANQGSEA.

Sequenced input: blood. This chain joins TRBV29-1 and TRBJ1-2, with 7 bases identical to TRBD1. This clonotype was obtained from a human donor in good health. The CDR3 DNA is TGCAGCGTTGTGGAGACAGGGAAGGACTATGGCTACACCTTC. Translating it yields CSVVETGKDYGYTF.